The 8 T cell receptor beta chains in this list originate from one sample, sequenced in a study of T cells after yellow fever vaccination. TCRdb processed the 5' RACE reads anew with MiXCR; each CDR3 protein has one entry. The sample has roughly 120,000 distinct CDR3 sequences, approximately 7% seen once. Sequences were derived from CD4+ T cells sorted from PBMCs, sampled approximately 11 days after the first yellow fever vaccination. The receptors were gathered from a man between 18 and 35 years old who received the YFV17D yellow fever vaccine.

This clonotype has ten or more counts. The chain recombines TRBV30 with TRBJ2-2; tentative D call: TRBD1 (5 bases). From germline, CDR1 is GTSNPN and CDR2 SVGIG (reference sequence). Trimming removed 0 bases at V and 3 bases at J, with 11 bases between. The CDR3 has 15 residues. CDR3 region: CAWSVDRPDTGELFF. CDR3 nucleotide sequence: TGTGCCTGGAGTGTAGACAGACCAGACACCGGGGAGCTGTTTTTT. Complete variable domain (other parts from reference TRBV30 and TRBJ2-2): SQTIHQWPATLVQPVGSPLSLECTVEGTSNPNLYWYRQAAGRGLQLLFYSVGIGQISSEVPQNLSASRPQDRQFILSSKKLLLSDSGFYLCAWSVDRPDTGELFFGEGSRLTVL.

This clonotype was counted many times. This chain connects TRBV5-1 to TRBJ2-3, with 7 bases aligning to TRBD1. Germline V gene lookup returns CDR1 SGHRS and CDR2 YFSETQ. The CDR3 consists of 14 residues. V shed 3 bases and J 2 bases; nucleotides not matched to a gene: 3. The CDR3 sequence: CASSSGTVTDTQYF. The CDR3 coding sequence is TGCGCCAGCAGCTCCGGGACAGTCACAGATACGCAGTATTTT.

This clonotype came up many times. The V and J genes are TRBV7-9 and TRBJ2-5, with 8 positions matching TRBD1. Trimming removed 4 bases from V and 1 base from J; junction bases left unmatched: 5. Germline V CDR1 and CDR2: SEHNR, FQNEAQ (reference sequence). This CDR3 has 15 residues. CDR3 nucleotide sequence: TGTGCCAGCAGCTACTCCGGGACAGGCCAAGAGACCCAGTACTTC. Its protein is CASSYSGTGQETQYF.

The table lists this clonotype with many counts. The V and J genes are TRBV19 and TRBJ1-5; unclear D gene. The CDR3 contains 16 residues. In germline, CDR1 is LNHDA, CDR2 SQIVND (reference sequence). Trimming took off 10 bases at V and 2 bases at J, with 21 bases between the two ends. In DNA form, the CDR3 reads TGTGCCACCTCTAGGTCGGGAGGCGGGCGCAATCAGCCCCAGCATTTT. Translating it yields CATSRSGGGRNQPQHF. The whole variable domain, remainder taken from reference TRBV19 and TRBJ1-5, is DGGITQSPKYLFRKEGQNVTLSCEQNLNHDAMYWYRQDPGQGLRLIYYSQIVNDFQKGDIAEGYSVSREKKESFPLTVTSAQKNPTAFYLCATSRSGGGRNQPQHFGDGTRLSIL.

This clonotype was seen at least ten times. The chain joins TRBV7-2 to TRBJ2-7, with D perhaps matching TRBD1 or TRBD2 (5 bases each). Germline CDR1 is SGHTA and CDR2 is FQGNSA. The CDR3 sequence is 14 residues long. The V gene lost 5 bases and the J gene lost 3 bases, with 14 bases spanning the gap. The CDR3 DNA sequence: TGTGCCAGCAGCAAGGGGAGACTCCTCTACGAGCAGTACTTC. It yields the protein CASSKGRLLYEQYF.

This clonotype was observed at least ten times. The rearrangement uses TRBV5-1 and TRBJ2-2; TRBD1 might be the D (6 bases). CDR3 length: 15 amino acids. Looked up from germline, CDR1 is SGHRS and CDR2 is YFSETQ. V was clipped by 5 bases and J by 4 bases, with 15 bases between them. The CDR3 spells CASSYGQRSTGELFF. DNA for the CDR3: TGCGCCAGCAGTTACGGACAGAGGAGCACCGGGGAGCTGTTTTTT.

There are many counts of this clonotype. The J gene is TRBJ2-7, the V gene TRBV5-1, with D perhaps TRBD1 (6 bases). The CDR3 is made up of 13 amino acids. Germline V gene sequence: CDR1 SGHRS, CDR2 YFSETQ. The CDR3: CASSLEPGQSRHV. The DNA of the CDR3 is TGCGCCAGCAGCTTGGAACCGGGACAATCACGACACGTC.

At least ten counts were recorded for this clonotype. This sequence joins TRBV4-1 and TRBJ1-5; D is undetermined. CDR1 and CDR2 (germline): MGHRA, YSYEKL. Trimming removed 3 bases from V and 0 bases from J, with 9 bases in between. The CDR3 consists of 15 residues. CDR3 sequence: CASSQAGNSNQPQHF. The CDR3 DNA reads TGCGCCAGCAGCCAGGCCGGGAATAGCAATCAGCCCCAGCATTTT.